Presented here are 20 T cell receptor beta chains from one specimen sequenced in a study of beta chain features in type 1 diabetes. What was sequenced were expressed TCRB transcripts, since all of the isolated RNA had been reverse transcribed. Data came from immunoSEQ multiplex PCR; TCRdb stores just in-frame clones and leaves some out. Of 680,000 or so clones detected, around a sixth appear once; the ten largest clones hold around 0.095%. What was sequenced was naive CD4+ T cells from blood. All receptors derive from a man between 18 and 29 years old in good health.

This clone was counted only a few times. The chain is built from TRBV28 and TRBJ2-2; D tentatively reads TRBD1 or TRBD2 (6 bases each). The CDR3 length is 15 residues. In germline, CDR1 is MDHEN, CDR2 SYDVKM. The V and J ends lost 6 bases and 1 base respectively, with 12 bases between them. The CDR3 DNA reads as TGTGCCAGCAGGACACAGGGAGGGAACACCGGGGAGCTGTTTTTT. Encoded protein: CASRTQGGNTGELFF.

The V and J genes are TRBV28 and TRBJ1-4; 7 nucleotides agree with TRBD1. From germline, CDR1 is MDHEN and CDR2 SYDVKM. The CDR3 runs 16 residues. Losses at the gene ends were 6 bases for V and 6 bases for J; bases not matched to a gene: 13. The CDR3 DNA sequence: TGTGCCAGCAGGCCGAGGAGGACAGGCATTCATGAAAAACTGTTTTTT. This codes for CASRPRRTGIHEKLFF. The full variable domain, its missing parts supplied by reference TRBV28 and TRBJ1-4, is DVKVTQSSRYLVKRTGEKVFLECVQDMDHENMFWYRQDPGLGLRLIYFSYDVKMKEKGDIPEGYSVSREKKERFSLILESASTNQTSMYLCASRPRRTGIHEKLFFGSGTQLSVL.

V usage is TRBV19 and J usage is TRBJ1-1; D remains ambiguous. This CDR3 comprises 14 residues. The germline V gene has CDR1 LNHDA and CDR2 SQIVND (reference sequence). V lost 6 bases and J lost 0, with 11 bases in between. The CDR3 spells CASSTTGMNTEAFF. The CDR3 region has the DNA TGTGCCAGTAGCACGACGGGAATGAACACTGAAGCTTTCTTT.

The chain recombines TRBV28 with TRBJ2-7, with 7 bases lining up with TRBD1. In germline, CDR1 is MDHEN, CDR2 SYDVKM. The CDR3 has 15 amino acids. Trimming removed 7 bases from V and 6 bases from J; junction bases left unmatched: 15. CDR3 in DNA: TGTGCCAGCACCCCACGACGGGACAGTATTTCCGAGCAGTACTTC. It yields the protein CASTPRRDSISEQYF.

This chain joins TRBV10-3 and TRBJ1-5; D uncertain. The CDR3 is made up of 15 amino acids. V was cut by 0 bases and J by 4 bases, with 10 bases left in between. Looked up from germline, CDR1 is ENHRY and CDR2 is SYGVKD. The DNA of the CDR3 is TGTGCCATCAGTGAGTCCTCGGGTACTAATCAGCCCCAGCATTTT. This sequence encodes CAISESSGTNQPQHF.

In this sample, this clone turned up a few times. This chain connects TRBV7-9 to TRBJ1-2, with D possibly matching TRBD1 (6 bases). Germline CDR1 is SEHNR and CDR2 is FQNEAQ (reference sequence). Trimming stripped 5 bases from V and 6 bases from J, with 16 bases between. CDR3 length: 14 amino acids. In DNA form, the CDR3 reads TGTGCCAGCAGCCCACAGGGACAATCGGATGGCTACACCTTC. It is translated as CASSPQGQSDGYTF.

This clone was seen a few times. The rearrangement joins TRBV4-3 to TRBJ1-5, with 8 bases fitting TRBD1. The CDR3 loop spans 15 amino acids. Germline loops: CDR1 LGHNA, CDR2 YSLEER. V was clipped by 4 bases and J by 0 bases; unmatched bases: 2. The CDR3 nucleotides are TGCGCCAGCAGCCGGACAGGGAATAGCAATCAGCCCCAGCATTTT. As protein: CASSRTGNSNQPQHF.

This clone was seen more than once but under ten times. This chain links TRBV29-1 with TRBJ1-2, with D unclear. The germline V gene encodes CDR1 SQVTM and CDR2 ANQGSEA. The ends were cut back, 7 bases at V and 1 base at J, with 10 bases in the middle. This CDR3 contains 12 residues. The CDR3 here is CSALDVNYGYTF. The CDR3 DNA is TGCAGCGCCTTAGACGTTAACTATGGCTACACCTTC. The complete variable domain, with remaining parts taken from reference TRBV29-1 and TRBJ1-2, reads SAVISQKPSRDICQRGTSLTIQCQVDSQVTMMFWYRQQPGQSLTLIATANQGSEATYESGFVIDKFPISRPNLTFSTLTVSNMSPEDSSIYLCSALDVNYGYTFGSGTRLTVV.

This clone appeared a few times. V usage is TRBV7-3 and J usage is TRBJ2-3; 7 bases are shared with TRBD2. J was trimmed by 1 base and V by 1 base; bases with no gene match: 8. The CDR3 is 17 amino acids. Germline V gene sequence: CDR1 SGHTA, CDR2 FQGTGA. CDR3 bases: TGTGCCAGCAGCTTAAGGGCTAGCGGAGACCGCACAGATACGCAGTATTTT. Amino acids: CASSLRASGDRTDTQYF.

The chain employs TRBV30 and TRBJ1-1; D is undetermined. Germline CDR1 reads GTSNPN; CDR2 reads SVGIG (reference sequence). The CDR3 loop spans 12 amino acids. The V end was cut by 1 base, the J end by 5 bases, with 8 bases between. Here the CDR3 DNA reads TGTGCCTGGAGTGATACCGGGACTGAAGCTTTCTTT. Protein: CAWSDTGTEAFF.

The chain carries TRBV29-1 and TRBJ1-2; the D is unclear. CDR1 SQVTM and CDR2 ANQGSEA come from the germline V gene. Trimming stripped 7 bases from V and 8 bases from J, with 17 bases between. This CDR3 region has 12 residues. Here the CDR3 DNA reads TGCAGCGGTGGGGTGCCTATGGAAGGCTACACCTTC. Translated: CSGGVPMEGYTF.

This clone has a handful of counts. The chain is built from TRBV25-1 and TRBJ2-3; 8 bases line up with TRBD1. CDR1 and CDR2 from the germline V gene are MGHDK and SYGVNS. This CDR3 has 15 residues. With 10 bases clipped from V and 2 bases from J, the junction kept 11 bases outside the gene matches. The CDR3 DNA reads TGTGCCACGGGGACAGGCGCTCCTGACACAGATACGCAGTATTTT. Amino acid sequence: CATGTGAPDTDTQYF.

This clone was detected only a few times. The chain joins TRBV7-2 to TRBJ2-2; D may match TRBD1 or TRBD2 (5 bases each). The V end was cut by 6 bases, the J end by 0 bases, with 11 bases between. Per germline, CDR1 SGHTA and CDR2 FQGNSA. The CDR3 contains 15 residues. As DNA, the CDR3 is TGTGCCAGCAGACCAGGGACGACGAACACCGGGGAGCTGTTTTTT. This codes for CASRPGTTNTGELFF.

This clone was seen only a few times. The V and J genes are TRBV11-1 and TRBJ1-2; 7 positions agree with TRBD1. From germline, CDR1 is SGHAT and CDR2 FQDESV (reference sequence). CDR3 length: 15 residues. V dropped 5 bases and J dropped 7; count of bases not matched to a gene: 13. For the CDR3, the DNA is TGTGCCAGCAGCCCCGGGACAGTGGGCGCGCGTGGCTACACCTTC. Encoded protein: CASSPGTVGARGYTF.

This clone was seen a handful of times. The chain is built from TRBV18 and TRBJ1-1; D is unresolved. Per the germline V gene, CDR1 is KGHSH and CDR2 is LQKENI. This CDR3 region has 15 residues. The V gene lost 6 bases and the J gene lost 1 base, with 15 bases spanning the gap. The CDR3 DNA reads as TGTGCCAGCTCCTCCTATTGGACGGAGAACACTGAAGCTTTCTTT. Its protein product is CASSSYWTENTEAFF.

DNA of the CDR3: TGTGCCAGCAGTCCAGGGGACAGAGGGCACAATGAGCAGTTCTTC. Translating it yields CASSPGDRGHNEQFF. The chain joins TRBV28 to TRBJ2-1, with 7 nucleotides matching TRBD1. The V segment lost 5 bases and the J segment 5 bases; nucleotides outside the gene matches: 9. The CDR3 sequence is 15 residues long. Germline V lookup: CDR1 MDHEN, CDR2 SYDVKM.

This clone was detected a few times. This chain uses TRBV29-1 with TRBJ2-3; TRBD2 agrees at 10 bases. From germline, CDR1 is SQVTM and CDR2 ANQGSEA. The CDR3 contains 13 residues. V was pared by 3 bases and J by 6 bases, with 3 bases of the junction left unmatched. The CDR3 here is CSVERSGGDTQYF. The DNA for the CDR3 is TGCAGCGTTGAGCGTAGCGGGGGGGATACGCAGTATTTT.

V gene TRBV19 combines with J gene TRBJ2-3, with 8 bases that match TRBD2. The CDR3 sequence is 15 residues long. V shed 6 bases, J shed 6 bases, and the junction held 11 bases outside the gene matches. Germline CDR1 and CDR2: LNHDA and SQIVND (reference sequence). The CDR3 DNA reads as TGTGCCAGTAGCACACTAGGCGGGAGGAAGGATACGCAGTATTTT. Translating gives CASSTLGGRKDTQYF.

This clone was seen a handful of times. V gene TRBV28 combines with J gene TRBJ2-7; the D is unclear. V lost 0 bases, J lost 2 bases, and 8 bases lay in between. CDR3 size: 14 residues. The germline V gene has CDR1 MDHEN and CDR2 SYDVKM. The CDR3 loop is CASSLWQLAYEQYF. CDR3 DNA sequence: TGTGCCAGCAGTTTATGGCAGTTGGCCTACGAGCAGTACTTC.

This clone was seen more than once but under ten times. The chain employs TRBV28 and TRBJ1-5; D unclear. This CDR3 has 15 residues. CDR1 is MDHEN, CDR2 SYDVKM, per germline. V dropped 3 bases and J dropped 11 bases, with 20 bases sitting between them. This CDR3 is CASSLDGPRPSAQHF. The CDR3 nucleotides read TGTGCCAGCAGTTTGGATGGCCCCCGGCCTTCAGCCCAGCATTTT.